Each of the 19 T cell receptor beta chains below was sequenced from the same sample in a study of CD8 T cells in Susac syndrome. When the RNA was reverse transcribed, random hexamers were used with an input of roughly 0.45 to 1 ug. Via MiXCR, TCRdb re-called the immunoSEQ multiplex PCR reads, giving one row per CDR3 protein. Of 100,000 to 150,000 distinct CDR3 sequences in the sample, over 90% were seen once. Sequenced material: CD4+ T cells from PBMCs. The receptors derive from a human donor in good health.

The chain couples TRBV11-2 to TRBJ1-4, with 7 bases fitting TRBD1. The trim removed 4 bases at V and 5 bases at J, leaving 4 bases unmatched. CDR1 and CDR2 (germline): SGHAT, FQNNGV. The CDR3 spans 14 residues. The CDR3 reads CASSSDRRNEKLFF. In DNA, the CDR3 is TGTGCCAGCAGCTCGGACAGGCGGAATGAAAAACTGTTTTTT.

The V and J genes are TRBV27 and TRBJ1-2, with a tentative D call TRBD1 (5 bases). The germline CDR1 and CDR2 sequences are MNHEY and SMNVEV (reference sequence). This CDR3 has 15 amino acids. Deletions cut 2 bases from V and 7 bases from J, with 17 bases between. CDR3 bases: TGTGCCAGCAGTTTAAGGGTGACAGAATGGACTGGCTACACCTTC. Its protein product is CASSLRVTEWTGYTF.

The chain carries TRBV7-6 and TRBJ2-1, with 14 bases fitting TRBD2. Germline loops: CDR1 SGHVS, CDR2 FNYEAQ. This CDR3 comprises 15 residues. J lost 7 bases, V lost 5 bases, and 4 bases had no gene match. The CDR3 sequence: CASSRLAGGRNEQFF. In nucleotides, the CDR3 is TGTGCCAGCAGCAGACTAGCGGGAGGGCGGAATGAGCAGTTCTTC.

This clonotype was picked up one time. The chain employs TRBV12-3 or TRBV12-4 and TRBJ2-1; possibly TRBD2 for D (5 bases). The ends were cut back, 6 bases at V and 0 bases at J, with 12 bases in the middle. The CDR3 extends over 15 amino acids. The CDR3 region has the DNA TGTGCCAGCAGACAAACTAGTTCCTCCTACAATGAGCAGTTCTTC. This sequence encodes CASRQTSSSYNEQFF.

This sequence joins TRBV6-6 and TRBJ2-4; perhaps TRBD1 as D (5 bases). The CDR3 contains 12 residues. Trimming took 6 bases from V and 12 from J, leaving 15 bases between them. Per germline, CDR1 MNHNY and CDR2 SVGAGI (reference sequence). Here the CDR3 reads CASRSTDSTQYF. The CDR3 DNA reads TGTGCCAGCAGGTCGACAGACTCCACTCAGTACTTC.

V and J are TRBV5-1 and TRBJ2-5, with D unclear. CDR1 is SGHRS, CDR2 YFSETQ, per germline. The CDR3 extends over 13 amino acids. Trimming took off 7 bases at V and 3 bases at J, with 13 bases between the two ends. CDR3 sequence reads: CASGRTHEETQYF. For the CDR3, the DNA is TGCGCCAGCGGTCGGACGCACGAAGAGACCCAGTACTTC.

The chain recombines TRBV5-1 with TRBJ2-2, with D unclear. V was trimmed by 9 bases and J by 6 bases, leaving 9 bases between them. Per germline, CDR1 SGHRS and CDR2 YFSETQ. CDR3 length equals 11 residues. In DNA form, the CDR3 reads TGCGCCACCCGGGCGGCCGGGGAGCTGTTTTTT. This encodes CATRAAGELFF.

The chain recombines TRBV28 with TRBJ2-2; 10 nucleotides match TRBD1. The CDR3 contains 19 residues. Germline trimming cut 5 bases from V and 0 bases from J; bases unmatched to any gene: 12. The germline V gene has CDR1 MDHEN and CDR2 SYDVKM. Here the CDR3 DNA reads TGTGCCAGCAGTGCACCGGGACAGGGGACTCCCGCGAACACCGGGGAGCTGTTTTTT. Translating gives CASSAPGQGTPANTGELFF.

The rearrangement links TRBV3-1 to TRBJ2-7, with TRBD2 as a possible D gene (6 bases). This CDR3 has 17 residues. V shed 1 base and J shed 3 bases, with 19 bases lying between them. The germline V gene has CDR1 LGHDT and CDR2 YNNKEL (reference sequence). CDR3 in amino acids: CASSQGFGRENGYEQYF. The DNA of the CDR3 is TGTGCCAGCAGCCAAGGTTTTGGTCGGGAGAACGGCTACGAGCAGTACTTC.

The table lists this clonotype with a count of one. The chain links TRBV7-6 to TRBJ2-1; 9 nucleotides match TRBD2. Trimming removed 2 bases from V and 7 bases from J; junction bases left unmatched: 3. The CDR3 is made up of 14 amino acids. Per the germline V gene, CDR1 is SGHVS and CDR2 is FNYEAQ. CDR3 coding DNA: TGTGCCAGCAGCTTACGTAGCGGGAGTAATGAGCAGTTCTTC. Translated, it gives CASSLRSGSNEQFF.

The chain carries TRBV6-6 and TRBJ2-1; 7 bases align to TRBD1. With 6 bases clipped from V and 3 bases from J, the junction kept 11 bases outside the gene matches. Germline-derived CDR1 and CDR2 are MNHNY and SVGAGI (reference sequence). The CDR3 length is 16 residues. The CDR3 DNA sequence: TGTGCCAGCAGGGCCAACAGGGGTCCCGGCTACAATGAGCAGTTCTTC. Amino acid sequence: CASRANRGPGYNEQFF.

This rearrangement joins TRBV19 to TRBJ1-3; a weak D match, TRBD1 (5 bases). This CDR3 spans 14 amino acids. Trimming removed 8 bases at V and 2 bases at J, with 13 bases between. Germline CDR1 is LNHDA and CDR2 is SQIVND (reference sequence). CDR3 sequence reads: CASARDVTGNTIYF. As DNA, the CDR3 is TGTGCCAGTGCCCGGGACGTAACTGGAAACACCATATATTTT. The entire variable domain, with the rest obtained from reference TRBV19 and TRBJ1-3, is as follows: DGGITQSPKYLFRKEGQNVTLSCEQNLNHDAMYWYRQDPGQGLRLIYYSQIVNDFQKGDIAEGYSVSREKKESFPLTVTSAQKNPTAFYLCASARDVTGNTIYFGEGSWLTVV.

In nucleotides, the CDR3 is TGCAGCGCCAGACAGGTGGCAGGGCGAGGATTAGCCTACGAGCAGTACTTC. Amino acid sequence: CSARQVAGRGLAYEQYF. This chain links TRBV29-1 with TRBJ2-7; possibly TRBD1 for D (6 bases). The germline V and J ends were trimmed by 7 bases and 2 bases, with 27 bases remaining between them. The germline V gene has CDR1 SQVTM and CDR2 ANQGSEA. The CDR3 covers 17 residues.

J is TRBJ1-1 and V is TRBV3-1, with 9 bases that match TRBD1. J lost 7 bases, V lost 4 bases, and 7 bases had no gene match. CDR3 length equals 14 residues. In germline, CDR1 is LGHDT, CDR2 YNNKEL (reference sequence). The CDR3 DNA sequence: TGTGCCAGCAGCCGTCCGGGACAGGGAGTTGAAGCTTTCTTT. Protein product: CASSRPGQGVEAFF.

The V gene is TRBV2, the J gene TRBJ2-3; no clear D gene. V lost 4 bases to trimming and J lost 2 bases, with 4 bases between them. The CDR3 is 12 amino acids. Germline V gene sequence: CDR1 SNHLY, CDR2 FYNNEI. CDR3 sequence: CASSVITDTQYF. CDR3 coding DNA: TGTGCCAGCAGTGTAATCACAGATACGCAGTATTTT.

This chain joins TRBV19 and TRBJ2-4, with 8 positions matching TRBD1. Per germline, CDR1 LNHDA and CDR2 SQIVND (reference sequence). After removal of 2 bases from V and 4 bases from J, the junction contained 4 bases not matched to a gene. The length of the CDR3 is 15 residues. The CDR3, as DNA: TGTGCCAGTAGTATAATGCAGGGGGCGAAAAACATTCAGTACTTC. It codes for CASSIMQGAKNIQYF.

The chain has TRBV6-6 and TRBJ2-1; D might be TRBD2 (6 bases). Germline-derived CDR1 and CDR2 are MNHNY and SVGAGI (reference sequence). The CDR3 has 15 residues. V lost 5 bases to trimming and J lost 6 bases, with 17 bases between them. CDR3 protein: CASSLRLGEGNEQFF. The CDR3 bases are TGTGCCAGCAGTCTTCGACTAGGTGAAGGCAATGAGCAGTTCTTC.

This sequence joins TRBV5-6 and TRBJ2-3; D may be TRBD2 (5 bases). The germline V and J ends were trimmed by 0 bases and 8 bases, with 10 bases remaining between them. Germline-derived CDR1 and CDR2 are SGHDT and YYEEEE. This CDR3 has 13 amino acids. CDR3 DNA: TGTGCCAGCAGCTTGGCGGGGAAGCCTACGCAGTATTTT. Translated: CASSLAGKPTQYF.

V gene TRBV3-1 combines with J gene TRBJ1-1, with D unclear. CDR1 is LGHDT, CDR2 YNNKEL, per germline (reference sequence). The germline V and J ends were trimmed by 6 bases and 8 bases, with 13 bases remaining between them. This CDR3 has 12 residues. Here the CDR3 reads CASRSGPQEAFF. DNA of the CDR3: TGTGCCAGCAGATCCGGACCGCAGGAAGCTTTCTTT. Based on the CDR3 plus reference TRBV3-1 and TRBJ1-1, the full variable domain is DTAVSQTPKYLVTQMGNDKSIKCEQNLGHDTMYWYKQDSKKFLKIMFSYNNKELIINETVPNRFSPKSPDKAHLNLHINSLELGDSAVYFCASRSGPQEAFFGQGTRLTVV.